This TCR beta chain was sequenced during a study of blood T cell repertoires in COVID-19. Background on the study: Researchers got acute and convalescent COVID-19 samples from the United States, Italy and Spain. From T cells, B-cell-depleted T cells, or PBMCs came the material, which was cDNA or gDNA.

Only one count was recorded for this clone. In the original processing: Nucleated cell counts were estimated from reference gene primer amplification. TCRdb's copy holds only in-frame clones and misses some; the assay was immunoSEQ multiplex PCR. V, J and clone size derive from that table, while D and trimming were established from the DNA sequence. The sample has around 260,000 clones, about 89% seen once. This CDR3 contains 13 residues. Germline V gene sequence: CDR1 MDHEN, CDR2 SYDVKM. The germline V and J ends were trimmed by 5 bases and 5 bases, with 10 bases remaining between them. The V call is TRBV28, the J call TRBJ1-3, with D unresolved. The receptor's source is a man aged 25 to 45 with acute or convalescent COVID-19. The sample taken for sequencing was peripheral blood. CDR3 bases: TGTGCCAGCAGTCTCGAAACTAGAAACACCATATATTTT. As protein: CASSLETRNTIYF.